The source of this T cell receptor (beta chain) is a study of blood T cell repertoires in COVID-19. Study context: Material from acute and convalescent COVID-19 was sourced from the United States, Italy and Spain. T cells, B-cell-depleted T cells, or PBMCs supplied cDNA or gDNA.

The CDR3 runs to 14 residues. V was cut by 5 bases and J by 1 base, with 11 bases left in between. Germline values: CDR1 SGHTA, CDR2 FQGNSA. This clone was counted once. Original methodology: Nucleated cell counts were estimated from reference gene primer amplification. The protocol was immunoSEQ multiplex PCR, while the TCRdb copy is restricted to in-frame clones and leaves out a portion. That table furnishes V, J and clone size, whereas the DNA furnished D and trimming. The sample yields 60,000 to 95,000 clones, approximately 89% seen once. The sequencing sample was made of peripheral blood. The chain couples TRBV7-2 to TRBJ1-1; tentative D call: TRBD1 (6 bases). The clonotype originates from a human donor in a cohort sampled during active COVID-19. CDR3 nucleotides: TGTGCCAGCAGCGCCGTAGGGGGGAACACTGAAGCTTTCTTT. Amino acids: CASSAVGGNTEAFF. The full variable domain, completed using reference TRBV7-2 and TRBJ1-1, is GAGVSQSPSNKVTEKGKDVELRCDPISGHTALYWYRQSLGQGLEFLIYFQGNSAPDKSGLPSDRFSAERTGGSVSTLTIQRTQQEDSAVYLCASSAVGGNTEAFFGQGTRLTVV.